The subject of this entry is one T cell receptor beta chain. The entry originates in a study of T cell responses to AZD1222 COVID-19 vaccine. The CDR3 contains 13 residues. Trimming removed 4 bases at V and 9 bases at J, with 13 bases between. CDR1 is MNHEY and CDR2 is SVGAGI in the germline V gene. Assay used: immunoSEQ multiplex PCR; TCRdb lists only in-frame clones, some missing. Among about 140,000 clones listed, over 80% were seen once. The clonotype comes from an adult who received the AZD1222 COVID-19 vaccine. The chain links TRBV6-5 to TRBJ1-3; D gene uncertain. The source material was peripheral blood, sampled 28 days after the second AZD1222 dose. In nucleotides, the CDR3 is TGTGCCAGCAGTTCGTCCCGGAAAAGCACCATATATTTT. It translates to CASSSSRKSTIYF.